The clone carrying this T cell receptor beta chain is classed as medium-sized by frequency. What it binds is not known. TRB amplification used 200 to 250 ng of peripheral blood genomic DNA. This sample stems from a study of T cell clusters in autoimmune cytopenias. This CDR3 comprises 15 residues. Germline CDR1 MNHEY, CDR2 SVGAGI. Regarding the study as a whole: Active autoimmune hepatitis patients had around 3-fold fewer exclusive TRB clusters than healthy donors. The T cell clusters came from computational analysis alone and lack functional validation. TRB repertoire shifts in secondary cytopenia and chronic lymphocytic leukemia mostly reflected lymphoma, not autoimmunity. Clustering suggested that physiological T cell clusters were missing in primary autoimmune cytopenia patients.

Multiplex touch-down PCR amplified TRB using TRB-A and TRB-B pools in one tube. TCRdb reprocessed the multiplex PCR reads and keeps a single row for each CDR3 protein, giving no DNA. The repertoire table contains under 3,500 distinct CDR3 sequences. The sequenced sample consisted of peripheral blood. The J gene is TRBJ1-1, the V gene TRBV6-5; TCRdb lists TRBD1, though no DNA is available to test this call. The sequence was collected from a human donor with an autoimmune cytopenia or autoimmune hepatitis (not recorded which). CDR3 sequence reads: CASSYGGRGNTEAFF.